This T cell receptor (beta chain) originates from a study of control samples from healthy donors and cancer patients. The CDR3 loop spans 11 amino acids. Trimming left V 8 bases short and J 8 bases short, with 10 bases between. The germline V gene has CDR1 KGHSH and CDR2 LQKENI. Repertoires were generated with immunoSEQ multiplex PCR, while TCRdb's copy carries only in-frame clones and drops some. The sample lists 150,000 to 160,000 clones, about 93% seen once, with over 2% in the top ten. This receptor was obtained from a man aged 50-59 years in good health. Sequenced sample: blood. This chain joins TRBV18 and TRBJ2-1, with D uncertain. CDR3 protein: CASRYKDEQFF. Written as DNA, the CDR3 is TGTGCCAGCCGTTACAAGGATGAGCAGTTCTTC.